What follows describes a single TCR beta chain. This receptor's antigen is unknown. Base qualities were left out, and no much larger clone turns up one base away. Library generation was performed with the immunoSEQ multiplex PCR assay. In TCRdb, the immuneACCESS table is reduced to in-frame sequences with V and J assigned. These tables do not hold every clone; where another copy was compared, an unresolved V gene accounts for under half, and the others remain unexplained. The sample profile shows fewer than 65,000 clones; around nine tenths of them were found once. Of the sample, about 0.4% is held by the ten largest clones. The source of the sample is a study of T cell changes during pregnancy in multiple sclerosis (dated by TCRdb to the late 2010s). About the full investigation: In women with multiple sclerosis, the researchers looked at how the T cell repertoire shifted as pregnancy progressed.

V sheds 6 bases and J sheds 6 bases, leaving 11 bases between their ends. From the germline V gene (reference sequence), CDR1 is SEHNR and CDR2 is FQNEAQ. From the cysteine through the phenylalanine, the CDR3 covers 12 amino acids. Only the CDR3 portion is preserved as DNA: 36 bases, with reading frame beginning at the first base. The clonotype comes from a female donor with multiple sclerosis, enrolled in a pregnancy study. This specimen was CD4+ T cells from peripheral blood mononuclear cells, taken after pregnancy. The rearrangement combines TRBV7-9 with TRBJ1-2, with no confident D gene call. The DNA is as follows: TGTGCCAGCAGTTATACCTTAGATGGCTACACCTTC. Translated, it reads CASSYTLDGYTF.